One sample yielded the 14 T cell receptor beta chains listed below, sequenced in a study of blood T cell repertoires in COVID-19. Assay: immunoSEQ multiplex PCR; the TCRdb copy retains only in-frame clones and omits some. This sample has 230,000 or so clones, with around 83% found just once. Sequenced sample: peripheral blood. These receptors all stem from a man aged 35 to 55 with active or convalescent COVID-19.

The chain combines TRBV6-5 with TRBJ2-3; no reliable D call. This CDR3 spans 15 amino acids. The germline V gene has CDR1 MNHEY and CDR2 SVGAGI. V was cut by 6 bases and J by 1 base, with 14 bases left in between. CDR3 DNA sequence: TGTGCCAGCAGCACCGGGTCGTACCGCACAGATACGCAGTATTTT. Amino acids: CASSTGSYRTDTQYF.

The chain has TRBV4-1 and TRBJ2-2, with D perhaps TRBD2 (7 bases). CDR1 and CDR2 (germline): MGHRA, YSYEKL. The germline V and J ends were trimmed by 1 base and 6 bases, with 15 bases remaining between them. There are 16 residues in the CDR3. The CDR3 nucleotides read TGCGCCAGCAGCCAAGCTTGGGGGGGGCGTGCCGGGGAGCTGTTTTTT. Translated: CASSQAWGGRAGELFF.

This rearrangement joins TRBV11-2 to TRBJ2-7; D may be TRBD1 (5 bases). With 1 base removed from V and 3 bases from J, the gap between germline ends came to 13 bases. This CDR3 has 15 residues. Germline V gene lookup returns CDR1 SGHAT and CDR2 FQNNGV. In nucleotides, the CDR3 is TGTGCCAGCAGCTTAGTTAGCAGGGTGGACTACGAGCAGTACTTC. Translation: CASSLVSRVDYEQYF.

In this sample, this clone turned up a few times. The rearrangement links TRBV5-1 to TRBJ2-7, with 8 bases fitting TRBD2. Trimming removed 6 bases from V and 2 bases from J; junction bases left unmatched: 10. Germline V gene sequence: CDR1 SGHRS, CDR2 YFSETQ. CDR3 length: 15 amino acids. CDR3 nucleotides: TGCGCCAGCACACAGATGGCGGGGGGAACCTACGAGCAGTACTTC. It yields the protein CASTQMAGGTYEQYF.

V gene TRBV10-1 combines with J gene TRBJ2-7; 7 nucleotides line up with TRBD1. The V segment lost 5 bases and the J segment 4 bases; nucleotides outside the gene matches: 8. The CDR3 has 14 residues. From germline, CDR1 is WNHNN and CDR2 SYGVQD (reference sequence). The CDR3 region is CASSSGTADYEQYF. CDR3 sequence (DNA): TGCGCCAGCAGTTCCGGGACAGCCGATTACGAGCAGTACTTC.

This rearrangement joins TRBV3-1 (or the pseudogene TRBV3-2) to TRBJ2-3; 12 bases match TRBD2. From germline, CDR1 is LGHDT and CDR2 YNNKEL (reference sequence). After removal of 0 bases from V and 5 bases from J, the junction contained 6 bases not matched to a gene. This CDR3 spans 17 amino acids. The CDR3 is CASSQDLAGGPGDTQYF. The CDR3, as DNA: TGTGCCAGCAGCCAAGATCTAGCGGGAGGGCCGGGAGATACGCAGTATTTT.

This clone was counted only a few times. The chain employs TRBV12-3 or TRBV12-4 and TRBJ1-5; tentative D call: TRBD1 (6 bases). V was clipped by 4 bases and J by 5 bases, with 6 bases between them. CDR3 length: 12 amino acids. The CDR3 DNA follows: TGTGCCAGCAGTTCAGGGGATCAGCCCCAGCATTTT. This sequence encodes CASSSGDQPQHF.

The CDR3 reads CASSIEGRGAGELFF. CDR3 DNA sequence: TGTGCCAGTAGTATAGAGGGGAGAGGAGCCGGGGAGCTGTTTTTT. The V and J genes are TRBV19 and TRBJ2-2, with D possibly matching TRBD2 (5 bases). The germline V and J ends were trimmed by 0 bases and 6 bases, with 11 bases remaining between them. The CDR3 runs 15 residues. Germline CDR1 reads LNHDA; CDR2 reads SQIVND (reference sequence).

This clone was observed a single time. The rearrangement joins TRBV4-1 to TRBJ2-7, with D tentatively TRBD2 (5 bases). The CDR3 is 15 amino acids. From germline, CDR1 is MGHRA and CDR2 YSYEKL. V was cut by 1 base and J by 2 bases, with 12 bases left in between. Written as DNA, the CDR3 is TGCGCCAGCAGCCAAGGTAATAGCGCGACCTACGAGCAGTACTTC. Translated: CASSQGNSATYEQYF.

This clone was recorded a few times. V is TRBV12-5 and J is TRBJ2-7, with D perhaps TRBD1 (6 bases). This CDR3 is built from 21 residues. V was cut by 0 bases and J by 1 base, with 28 bases left in between. Germline-derived CDR1 and CDR2 are LGHNT and FRNRAP. CDR3 residues: CASGLVPLPLQGSSPSYEQYF. The CDR3 bases are TGTGCTAGTGGTTTGGTACCCCTCCCCCTCCAGGGGAGCTCCCCATCCTACGAGCAGTACTTC.

This clone was counted ten times or more. This rearrangement joins TRBV6-5 to TRBJ2-7, with 10 bases fitting TRBD1. Germline assignment: CDR1 MNHEY and CDR2 SVGAGI. The CDR3 has 14 amino acids. J lost 5 bases, V lost 7 bases, and 8 bases had no gene match. Here the CDR3 reads CASTPGTGANEQYF. CDR3 bases: TGTGCCAGCACCCCCGGGACAGGGGCTAACGAGCAGTACTTC.

V and J are TRBV5-6 and TRBJ1-1, with a weak D call TRBD1 (6 bases). This CDR3 has 14 residues. With 2 bases removed from V and 5 bases from J, the gap between germline ends came to 13 bases. Germline CDR1 is SGHDT and CDR2 is YYEEEE. CDR3 DNA sequence: TGTGCCAGCAGCTTCGGCAGGGGATCTACTGAAGCTTTCTTT. Translating gives CASSFGRGSTEAFF.

This chain uses TRBV19 with TRBJ2-5, with 8 bases lining up with TRBD1. Germline values: CDR1 LNHDA, CDR2 SQIVND (reference sequence). The CDR3 spans 15 residues. V trimming: 1 base; J trimming: 5 bases; junction bases outside the gene matches: 6. The CDR3 coding sequence is TGTGCCAGTAGTATAGGTCAGGGGGCATTGGAGACCCAGTACTTC. This encodes CASSIGQGALETQYF.

The chain employs TRBV9 and TRBJ2-1; 9 bases match TRBD2. Germline V gene data show CDR1 as SGDLS and CDR2 as YYNGEE. CDR3 size: 17 residues. Trimming took 2 bases from V and 4 from J; bases not matched to a gene: 10. The CDR3 region has the DNA TGTGCCAGCAGCGTCGGTAGCGGGGGAGCTATGTACAATGAGCAGTTCTTC. It specifies CASSVGSGGAMYNEQFF.